This T cell receptor (beta chain) was captured by sequencing in a study of HIV-infected patients and healthy controls. The CDR3 contains 14 residues. Trimming cost V 6 bases and J 6 bases; bases outside gene matches: 13. Germline-derived CDR1 and CDR2 are SQVTM and ANQGSEA. This clonotype was counted only a few times. What it recognizes is unknown. The study, taken as a whole, reports: Significantly higher mean Gini indices appeared in HIV-infected repertoires, possibly reflecting oligoclonality.

All unsorted peripheral T cells were captured because whole blood was used without fractionation. The RNA source was a roughly 2.5 ml peripheral blood draw. Reverse transcription used around 540 ng RNA and constant-region primers for alpha and beta. Each of the alpha and beta chains got its own library through chain-specific third strand synthesis with indices. A single record per CDR3 protein comes from TCRdb applying MiXCR to the 5' RACE reads. The data hold about 18,000 distinct CDR3 sequences, with 9% to 10% observed a single time. This rearrangement joins TRBV29-1 to TRBJ1-1, with TRBD1 identical over 7 bases. Sequenced sample: blood. This receptor was taken from an adult in good health. Here the CDR3 reads CSVGTPDRRSEAFF. DNA of the CDR3: TGCAGCGTGGGGACCCCGGACAGGAGGTCTGAAGCTTTCTTT.